The 20 T cell receptor beta chains presented below share a single source sample, sequenced in a study of T cell repertoires in cytomegalovirus infection. MiXCR was run by TCRdb on the reads, yielding one entry per CDR3 protein. The sample lists roughly 990,000 distinct CDR3 sequences, around 30% occurring once. These receptors lack a known antigen. The sequences come from cultured CD8+ T cells from PBMCs, collected from culture after CMV antigen stimulation. These receptors all stem from a human donor in good health (CMV status not recorded). Some clones in this sample may be carry-over from other donors' samples.

The V gene is TRBV5-4, the J gene TRBJ2-1; 12 nucleotides match TRBD2. The V and J ends lost 2 bases and 7 bases, in that order; junction bases with no gene match: 7. Germline loops: CDR1 SGHNT, CDR2 YYREEE (reference sequence). The CDR3 has 16 amino acids. CDR3 in DNA: TGTGCCAGCAGCTTCCTAGCGGGGGGGCCGTTAAATGAGCAGTTCTTC. It is translated as CASSFLAGGPLNEQFF.

In this sample, this clonotype turned up a few times. This chain joins TRBV7-9 and TRBJ1-1; tentative D call: TRBD1 (5 bases). V shed 5 bases and J shed 1 base, with 17 bases lying between them. Germline assignment: CDR1 SEHNR and CDR2 FQNEAQ (reference sequence). The CDR3 has 16 residues. CDR3: CASSPPGTASNTEAFF. The DNA for the CDR3 is TGTGCCAGCAGCCCCCCCGGGACCGCTTCGAACACTGAAGCTTTCTTT.

Regarding this clonotype: One junction end does not reproduce the germline sequence, and a read error may be involved. This sequence joins TRBV7-6 and TRBJ2-3; D tentatively fits TRBD1 or TRBD2 (6 bases each). The CDR3 has 16 amino acids. Looked up from germline, CDR1 is SGHVS and CDR2 is FNYEAQ. Written as DNA, the CDR3 is TGTGCCAACAGCTTAGCGGACAGCCCAAGCACAGATACGCAGTATTTT. Translation: CANSLADSPSTDTQYF. Full variable domain (remainder filled in from reference TRBV7-6 and TRBJ2-3): GAGVSQSPRYKVTKRGQDVALRCDPISGHVSLYWYRQALGQGPEFLTYFNYEAQQDKSGLPNDRFSAERPEGSISTLTIQRTEQRDSAMYRCANSLADSPSTDTQYFGPGTRLTVL.

The chain has TRBV6-6 and TRBJ2-7; no reliable D call. Trimming took 2 bases from V and 5 from J, leaving 7 bases between them. Per germline, CDR1 MNHNY and CDR2 SVGAGI (reference sequence). The CDR3 is 12 residues long. The CDR3 spells CASSYPADEQYF. CDR3 sequence (DNA): TGTGCCAGCAGTTACCCAGCAGACGAGCAGTACTTC.

This clonotype was observed a handful of times. This rearrangement joins TRBV6-1 to TRBJ2-1; 7 nucleotides align to TRBD1. The CDR3 is 15 residues long. V lost 3 bases and J lost 7; bases outside the gene matches: 9. Germline loops: CDR1 MNHNS, CDR2 SASEGT. CDR3 protein: CASSDRGSLKNEQFF. In DNA form, the CDR3 reads TGTGCCAGCAGTGACAGGGGGTCCTTAAAGAATGAGCAGTTCTTC.

This clonotype showed up many times. V is TRBV7-8 and J is TRBJ2-3; 10 bases align to TRBD1. This CDR3 region has 16 residues. Germline assignment: CDR1 SGHVS and CDR2 FQNEAQ. J was trimmed by 5 bases and V by 2 bases; bases with no gene match: 7. The CDR3 region is CASSLPKTGGEDTQYF. CDR3 DNA sequence: TGTGCCAGCAGCTTACCCAAGACAGGGGGCGAAGATACGCAGTATTTT.

The chain combines TRBV11-3 with TRBJ2-1; 10 bases line up with TRBD2. The CDR3 spans 19 residues. Germline CDR1 is SGHNT and CDR2 is YENEEA. The V and J ends lost 0 bases and 6 bases, in that order; junction bases with no gene match: 14. In DNA, the CDR3 is TGTGCCAGCAGCTTAGAAGGCCCAGCGGGGGGGTCGGGCGGCAATGAGCAGTTCTTC. Protein sequence: CASSLEGPAGGSGGNEQFF.

This clonotype was counted many times. The rearrangement links TRBV7-9 to TRBJ2-7; TRBD2 might be the D (6 bases). The V gene's germline CDR1 is SEHNR and CDR2 FQNEAQ (reference sequence). Trimming shortened V by 5 bases and J by 5 bases, and 22 bases separated the two germline ends. The CDR3 contains 16 residues. The chain's CDR3 is CASSLEVAGPHDEQYF. CDR3 nucleotides: TGTGCCAGCAGCCTAGAGGTGGCGGGACCCCATGACGAGCAGTACTTC.

V and J are TRBV4-1 and TRBJ2-2, with D tentatively TRBD2 (5 bases). The germline gives CDR1 MGHRA, CDR2 YSYEKL. Between the trimmed V and J ends, which lost 1 base and 2 bases, there was a span of 11 bases. This CDR3 is 16 amino acids long. CDR3 in amino acids: CASSQGADSNTGELFF. CDR3 bases: TGCGCCAGCAGCCAAGGCGCGGACTCAAACACCGGGGAGCTGTTTTTT.

This clonotype was counted between two and nine times. The chain links TRBV19 to TRBJ1-5, with no clear D. The V gene's germline CDR1 is LNHDA and CDR2 SQIVND (reference sequence). This CDR3 has 15 residues. V lost 5 bases, J lost 2 bases, and 13 bases lay in between. CDR3 region: CASSPEPLGNQPQHF. CDR3 DNA: TGTGCCAGTAGTCCCGAGCCTTTGGGCAATCAGCCCCAGCATTTT.

The rearrangement uses TRBV20-1 and TRBJ2-1; TRBD1 agrees at 7 bases. This CDR3 region has 17 residues. The V gene's germline CDR1 is DFQATT and CDR2 SNEGSKA (reference sequence). The J segment lost 0 bases and the V segment lost 2 bases, leaving 10 bases of the junction unmatched. The CDR3 reads CSARHLDRTFSYNEQFF. The CDR3 DNA reads TGCAGTGCTAGACACCTGGACAGGACCTTCTCCTACAATGAGCAGTTCTTC.

About this clonotype: One end of the junction fails to match germline, which may point to a read error. The chain employs TRBV4-1 and TRBJ2-1; the match to TRBD2 covers 10 bases. There are 14 residues in the CDR3. Germline loops: CDR1 MGHRA, CDR2 YSYEKL. The CDR3 here is CVSSLAGANNEQFF. DNA for the CDR3: TGTGTCAGCAGCCTAGCGGGGGCTAACAATGAGCAGTTCTTC.

The J gene is TRBJ1-2, the V gene TRBV7-9, with D possibly being TRBD1 (6 bases). This CDR3 region has 16 residues. V lost 6 bases and J 7 bases, leaving 24 bases between the germline ends. CDR1 and CDR2 (germline): SEHNR, FQNEAQ (reference sequence). The CDR3 DNA follows: TGTGCCAGCAGTTTGGGGGCACCCAGGGGATCGAGTGGCTACACCTTC. It is translated as CASSLGAPRGSSGYTF. The full variable domain, its missing parts supplied by reference TRBV7-9 and TRBJ1-2, is DTGVSQNPRHKITKRGQNVTFRCDPISEHNRLYWYRQTLGQGPEFLTYFQNEAQLEKSRLLSDRFSAERPKGSFSTLEIQRTEQGDSAMYLCASSLGAPRGSSGYTFGSGTRLTVV.

This chain connects TRBV27 to TRBJ1-5; perhaps TRBD1 as D (6 bases). CDR3 size: 14 residues. Germline V CDR1 and CDR2: MNHEY, SMNVEV (reference sequence). The V end was cut by 3 bases, the J end by 4 bases, with 10 bases between. The CDR3 reads CASSFDRLNQPQHF. Written as DNA, the CDR3 is TGTGCCAGCAGTTTCGACAGGCTGAATCAGCCCCAGCATTTT.

This clonotype has only a few counts. The chain uses TRBV27 and TRBJ2-7; D is unclear. Germline V gene data show CDR1 as MNHEY and CDR2 as SMNVEV (reference sequence). This CDR3 spans 13 amino acids. Between the trimmed V and J ends, which lost 6 bases and 2 bases, there was a span of 11 bases. Written as DNA, the CDR3 is TGTGCCAGCAGCCATTCCCCAGCCTACGAGCAGTACGTC. This sequence encodes CASSHSPAYEQYV.

The V gene is TRBV10-3, the J gene TRBJ2-3; 10 positions match TRBD1. V dropped 9 bases and J dropped 3; count of bases not matched to a gene: 6. This CDR3 has 14 amino acids. Per the germline V gene, CDR1 is ENHRY and CDR2 is SYGVKD. The CDR3: CAISTGGETDTQYF. The CDR3, as DNA: TGTGCCATTTCGACAGGGGGCGAAACAGATACGCAGTATTTT.

This clonotype appeared many times. The chain joins TRBV7-2 to TRBJ1-5; D is uncertain. CDR1 SGHTA and CDR2 FQGNSA come from the germline V gene. The CDR3 extends over 14 amino acids. Between the trimmed V and J ends, which lost 1 base and 3 bases, there was a span of 7 bases. The CDR3 nucleotides are TGTGCCAGCAGCTTAGTACGGAACAATCAGCCCCAGCATTTT. It yields the protein CASSLVRNNQPQHF.

This clonotype was detected ten times or more. The rearrangement links TRBV28 to TRBJ1-2, with no clear D. The CDR3 is 14 amino acids. Germline V gene sequence: CDR1 MDHEN, CDR2 SYDVKM. V lost 1 base, J lost 4 bases, and 10 bases lay in between. CDR3 region: CASSLLGSSYGYTF. CDR3 nucleotides: TGTGCCAGCAGTTTATTAGGCAGTTCCTATGGCTACACCTTC.

The rearrangement links TRBV12-3 or TRBV12-4 to TRBJ1-4; D call uncertain. The V end lost 3 bases, the J end lost 0 bases, and 17 bases lay between the germline ends. The CDR3 length is 18 residues. The CDR3: CASSFRTDPRATNEKLFF. Written as DNA, the CDR3 is TGTGCCAGCAGTTTCCGGACCGACCCCCGCGCAACTAATGAAAAACTGTTTTTT.

There are a few counts of this clonotype. The gene calls are TRBV4-1 and TRBJ1-2; a weak D match, TRBD1 (6 bases). V was pared by 0 bases and J by 4 bases, with 15 bases between. The CDR3 sequence is 16 residues long. Germline values: CDR1 MGHRA, CDR2 YSYEKL. CDR3 sequence: CASSQDQGQGFYGYTF. CDR3 nucleotides: TGCGCCAGCAGCCAAGATCAGGGGCAGGGGTTCTATGGCTACACCTTC.